The rows below give T cell receptor beta chains drawn from one sample of a study of regulatory T cells in long-lasting Graves disease. TCRdb recomputed calls from the multiplex PCR reads with MiXCR, one row per CDR3 protein. The sample has 350,000 to 500,000 distinct CDR3 sequences; about 16% are singletons. These data also featured in a second study, about T cells in Graves' hyperthyroidism and ophthalmopathy.

Sequenced here: peripheral blood mononuclear cells (PBMCs), sampled at new diagnosis, from a patient treated with antithyroid drugs. The receptors derive from a woman younger than 35 with Graves disease. Both conserved end residues are part of each CDR3. Fields, in order: clone size, V gene, D gene, J gene, CDR3 DNA, CDR3 protein. A D gene is named only where the DNA matches it firmly. Clone size is not always given. Where it is, it says once, few, many or a class for expanded clones.

clone_size: .; v_call: TRBV15; d_call: .; j_call: TRBJ2-3; cdr3_nt: TGTGCCACCAGCAGAGGGTCCACCCGGGGGGCGAGCACAGATACGCAGTATTTT; cdr3_aa: CATSRGSTRGASTDTQYF
clone_size: few; v_call: TRBV7-2; d_call: TRBD2; j_call: TRBJ2-7; cdr3_nt: TGTGCCAGCAGCTTAGAGGTAGCGGGAGTTTCCTACGAGCAGTACTTC; cdr3_aa: CASSLEVAGVSYEQYF
clone_size: .; v_call: TRBV5-4; d_call: TRBD1; j_call: TRBJ1-3; cdr3_nt: TGTGCCAGCAGCCCCCCGACAGGGCCGAGCTCTGGAAACACCATATATTTT; cdr3_aa: CASSPPTGPSSGNTIYF
clone_size: .; v_call: TRBV4-3; d_call: .; j_call: TRBJ1-1; cdr3_nt: TGCGCCAGCAGCCCGAAGTGGGTAGGTGAAGCTTTCTTT; cdr3_aa: CASSPKWVGEAFF
clone_size: many; v_call: TRBV6-1; d_call: .; j_call: TRBJ2-7; cdr3_nt: TGTGCCAGCAGGCTTACGGACGGTGCCTACGAGCAGTACTTC; cdr3_aa: CASRLTDGAYEQYF
clone_size: many; v_call: TRBV27; d_call: .; j_call: TRBJ2-6; cdr3_nt: TGTGCCAGCACCTCCGTGGGGGGCTCTGGGGCCAACGTCCTGACTTTC; cdr3_aa: CASTSVGGSGANVLTF
clone_size: many; v_call: TRBV5-6; d_call: TRBD2; j_call: TRBJ2-7; cdr3_nt: TGTGCCAGCAGCTCCCTACTAGCGGGGACAGTATACGAGCAGTACTTC; cdr3_aa: CASSSLLAGTVYEQYF
clone_size: .; v_call: TRBV27; d_call: TRBD2; j_call: TRBJ2-7; cdr3_nt: TGTGCCAGCAGTTTATACGGGAGGCTAAACGAGCAGTACTTC; cdr3_aa: CASSLYGRLNEQYF
clone_size: .; v_call: TRBV29-1; d_call: .; j_call: TRBJ2-7; cdr3_nt: TGCAGCGTTCTTTCCCACTACGAGCAGTACTTC; cdr3_aa: CSVLSHYEQYF
clone_size: many; v_call: TRBV28; d_call: TRBD1; j_call: TRBJ2-3; cdr3_nt: TGTGCCAGCAGTGGACGGACAGGGGTGGTAAATACGCAGTATTTT; cdr3_aa: CASSGRTGVVNTQYF
clone_size: many; v_call: TRBV10-3; d_call: TRBD2; j_call: TRBJ2-1; cdr3_nt: TGTGCCATCAGTGATCCCGGGGAGCGGGGGACCTACAATGAGCAGTTCTTC; cdr3_aa: CAISDPGERGTYNEQFF
clone_size: many; v_call: TRBV19; d_call: TRBD2; j_call: TRBJ2-1; cdr3_nt: TGTGCCAGTAGAGCTAGCGGAGACAATGAGCAGTTCTTC; cdr3_aa: CASRASGDNEQFF
clone_size: many; v_call: TRBV10-3; d_call: TRBD1; j_call: TRBJ2-2; cdr3_nt: TGTGCCACCAACAACAGGGGTGGGGACACCGGGGAGCTGTTTTTT; cdr3_aa: CATNNRGGDTGELFF
clone_size: few; v_call: TRBV20-1; d_call: TRBD1; j_call: TRBJ2-7; cdr3_nt: TGCAGTGCTAGAGAGGGGGGACAGGGTGCCTACGAGCAGTACTTC; cdr3_aa: CSAREGGQGAYEQYF
clone_size: many; v_call: TRBV20-1; d_call: TRBD2; j_call: TRBJ2-7; cdr3_nt: TGCAGTGCTAGGTGGCGGGAGCGGACCTACGAGCAGTACTTC; cdr3_aa: CSARWRERTYEQYF
clone_size: few; v_call: TRBV9; d_call: TRBD1; j_call: TRBJ2-5; cdr3_nt: TGTGCCAGCAGCGTAGGTGGACAGGGGACCCAGTACTTC; cdr3_aa: CASSVGGQGTQYF
clone_size: few; v_call: TRBV3-1; d_call: .; j_call: TRBJ2-5; cdr3_nt: TGTGCCAGCAGCCAGGGTAGGGATCTCCAAGAGACCCAGTACTTC; cdr3_aa: CASSQGRDLQETQYF
clone_size: .; v_call: TRBV2; d_call: .; j_call: TRBJ2-3; cdr3_nt: TGTGCCAGCAGTGGGACTACTACAGATACGCAGTATTTT; cdr3_aa: CASSGTTTDTQYF
clone_size: many; v_call: TRBV9; d_call: .; j_call: TRBJ2-1; cdr3_nt: TGTGCCAGCAGCGCAGGCGCAGGGGCCTCCTACAATGAGCAGTTCTTC; cdr3_aa: CASSAGAGASYNEQFF
clone_size: few; v_call: TRBV7-2; d_call: .; j_call: TRBJ1-6; cdr3_nt: TGTGCCAGCAGCCGTCGACAGAAGAGCTCCTATAATTCACCCCTCCACTTT; cdr3_aa: CASSRRQKSSYNSPLHF
clone_size: few; v_call: TRBV19; d_call: .; j_call: TRBJ2-2; cdr3_nt: TGTGCCACCAAAGTTTCGTCTATTTGGGGGGCTAGCACCGGGGAGCTGTTTTTT; cdr3_aa: CATKVSSIWGASTGELFF
clone_size: .; v_call: TRBV7-3; d_call: TRBD1; j_call: TRBJ2-5; cdr3_nt: TGTGCCAGCAGCTTAACTGGAGGACAGGGTGGGGACCAAGAGACCCAGTACTTC; cdr3_aa: CASSLTGGQGGDQETQYF
clone_size: many; v_call: TRBV6-5; d_call: TRBD2; j_call: TRBJ2-7; cdr3_nt: TGTGCCAGCAGTTACTCGAGCCCTAGGGGACTAGCGGGAGGGCGTTCCGAGCAGTACTTC; cdr3_aa: CASSYSSPRGLAGGRSEQYF
clone_size: many; v_call: TRBV7-2; d_call: .; j_call: TRBJ2-5; cdr3_nt: TGTGCCAGCAGCTTTACACAGGGGAGGAGTGGAGAGACCCAGTACTTC; cdr3_aa: CASSFTQGRSGETQYF
clone_size: many; v_call: TRBV12-3/TRBV12-4; d_call: .; j_call: TRBJ2-3; cdr3_nt: TGTGCCAGCATCCAAGGGAGAGGCACAGATACGCAGTATTTT; cdr3_aa: CASIQGRGTDTQYF
clone_size: many; v_call: TRBV9; d_call: TRBD1; j_call: TRBJ1-1; cdr3_nt: TGTGCCAGCAGCCAGAAATGGGACAGGGGATGGACTGAAGCTTTCTTT; cdr3_aa: CASSQKWDRGWTEAFF
clone_size: few; v_call: TRBV18; d_call: .; j_call: TRBJ2-7; cdr3_nt: TGTGCCAGCTCACGTACGGACATAATAGAGCAGTACTTC; cdr3_aa: CASSRTDIIEQYF
clone_size: many; v_call: TRBV28; d_call: .; j_call: TRBJ1-5; cdr3_nt: TGTGCCAGCAGGGTCGAGGGCGTTCAGCCCCAGCATTTT; cdr3_aa: CASRVEGVQPQHF
clone_size: few; v_call: TRBV27; d_call: .; j_call: TRBJ2-2; cdr3_nt: TGTGCCAGCAGACACGGACAGTCCGCCGGGGAGCTGTTTTTT; cdr3_aa: CASRHGQSAGELFF
clone_size: few; v_call: TRBV27; d_call: TRBD1; j_call: TRBJ2-7; cdr3_nt: TGTGCCAGCAGCCCCGACAGGGGTTACGAGCAGTACTTC; cdr3_aa: CASSPDRGYEQYF
clone_size: few; v_call: TRBV28; d_call: TRBD2; j_call: TRBJ2-2; cdr3_nt: TGTGCCAGCAGTTTTACTAGCGGGAGGGGAGAGCTGTTTTTT; cdr3_aa: CASSFTSGRGELFF
clone_size: .; v_call: TRBV4-1; d_call: TRBD2; j_call: TRBJ2-3; cdr3_nt: TGCGCCAGCAGCCGGACTAGCGGGAGGTCCTTAGATACGCAGTATTTT; cdr3_aa: CASSRTSGRSLDTQYF
clone_size: many; v_call: TRBV29-1; d_call: .; j_call: TRBJ2-7; cdr3_nt: TGCAGCGTTGACACGGGACAAATAGACTCCTACGAGCAGTACTTC; cdr3_aa: CSVDTGQIDSYEQYF
clone_size: many; v_call: TRBV28; d_call: TRBD2; j_call: TRBJ2-5; cdr3_nt: TGTGCCAGCAGTACAGGACTAGCGGGAGTGTGGGAGACCCAGTACTTC; cdr3_aa: CASSTGLAGVWETQYF
clone_size: few; v_call: TRBV5-1; d_call: TRBD1; j_call: TRBJ2-7; cdr3_nt: TGCGCCAGCAGCTCCCTGACAGGGGGCGGTGAGCAGTACTTC; cdr3_aa: CASSSLTGGGEQYF
clone_size: .; v_call: TRBV18; d_call: TRBD1; j_call: TRBJ2-1; cdr3_nt: TGTGCCAGCTCACCAATGGGAACAGGGGTTGAGCAGTTCTTC; cdr3_aa: CASSPMGTGVEQFF
clone_size: many; v_call: TRBV9; d_call: TRBD2; j_call: TRBJ2-5; cdr3_nt: TGTGCCAGCAGCCGACGGACTAGCGGCAAAGTGTGGGAGACCCAGTACTTC; cdr3_aa: CASSRRTSGKVWETQYF
clone_size: .; v_call: TRBV14; d_call: TRBD2; j_call: TRBJ2-2; cdr3_nt: TGTGCCAGCAGCCACCGGGGACTAGCGGGACGGTTCACCGGGGAGCTGTTTTTT; cdr3_aa: CASSHRGLAGRFTGELFF
clone_size: .; v_call: TRBV7-8; d_call: .; j_call: TRBJ2-1; cdr3_nt: TGTGCCAGCAGCCCCGGAGGATTGATGCGAAAGAATGAGCAGTTCTTC; cdr3_aa: CASSPGGLMRKNEQFF
clone_size: few; v_call: TRBV3-1; d_call: TRBD2; j_call: TRBJ2-1; cdr3_nt: TGTGCCGGCAGCCAAGGTACGGGCGGGACTAGGCTCAATGAGCAGTTCTTC; cdr3_aa: CAGSQGTGGTRLNEQFF
clone_size: .; v_call: TRBV30; d_call: .; j_call: TRBJ2-5; cdr3_nt: TGTGCCTGGACACTTGACCTATCTCAAGAGACCCAGTACTTC; cdr3_aa: CAWTLDLSQETQYF
clone_size: .; v_call: TRBV20-1; d_call: .; j_call: TRBJ2-5; cdr3_nt: TGCAGTGCTGATCGGGTCTCTTGGGAGACCCAGTACTTC; cdr3_aa: CSADRVSWETQYF
clone_size: few; v_call: TRBV5-1; d_call: TRBD2; j_call: TRBJ2-3; cdr3_nt: TGCGCCAGCAGCTTGGCCCCACTAGCGGGAGGTACAGATACGCAGTATTTT; cdr3_aa: CASSLAPLAGGTDTQYF
clone_size: many; v_call: TRBV7-2; d_call: .; j_call: TRBJ2-3; cdr3_nt: TGTGCCAGCAGCCCGCGGAGGGTGTCAGATACGCAGTATTTT; cdr3_aa: CASSPRRVSDTQYF
clone_size: .; v_call: TRBV30; d_call: .; j_call: TRBJ1-4; cdr3_nt: TGTGCCTGGAGGTTGGGCCTTAATGAAAAACTGTTTTTT; cdr3_aa: CAWRLGLNEKLFF
clone_size: many; v_call: TRBV11-3; d_call: .; j_call: TRBJ1-2; cdr3_nt: TGTGCCAGCAGCCAACAGGGATATGGCTACACCTTC; cdr3_aa: CASSQQGYGYTF
clone_size: many; v_call: TRBV28; d_call: .; j_call: TRBJ2-7; cdr3_nt: TGTGCCAGCAGTTTACCCCCGGGAGGAGGGGGTCTATACGAGCAGTACTTC; cdr3_aa: CASSLPPGGGGLYEQYF
clone_size: .; v_call: TRBV10-1; d_call: TRBD2; j_call: TRBJ2-2; cdr3_nt: TGCGCCAGCAGTACCCGGACTAGCGGGAACGCCGGGGAGCTGTTTTTT; cdr3_aa: CASSTRTSGNAGELFF
clone_size: many; v_call: TRBV30; d_call: .; j_call: TRBJ1-2; cdr3_nt: TGTGCCTGGAGGGTCGGAGAGAATAGCTATGGCTACACCTTC; cdr3_aa: CAWRVGENSYGYTF
clone_size: few; v_call: TRBV7-9; d_call: .; j_call: TRBJ2-6; cdr3_nt: TGTGCCAGCAGCATAACCGGCCAGGTCAGCTCTGGGGCCAACGTCCTGACTTTC; cdr3_aa: CASSITGQVSSGANVLTF
clone_size: many; v_call: TRBV7-8; d_call: .; j_call: TRBJ2-1; cdr3_nt: TGTGCCAGCAGCAGATACAGGACCGCTGGGGAGGTGCAGTTCTTC; cdr3_aa: CASSRYRTAGEVQFF
clone_size: few; v_call: TRBV15; d_call: .; j_call: TRBJ2-2; cdr3_nt: TGTGCCACCAGCAGAGCAGTAGGCACGAACACCGGGGAGCTGTTTTTT; cdr3_aa: CATSRAVGTNTGELFF
clone_size: .; v_call: TRBV27; d_call: .; j_call: TRBJ1-5; cdr3_nt: TGTGCCCTAAGTGTGGAGGGCCACCAGCCCCAGCATTTT; cdr3_aa: CALSVEGHQPQHF
clone_size: many; v_call: TRBV7-2; d_call: TRBD1; j_call: TRBJ2-7; cdr3_nt: TGTGCCAGCATCCCTTCGACAGGGCGTTCCTACGAGCAGTACTTC; cdr3_aa: CASIPSTGRSYEQYF
clone_size: .; v_call: TRBV7-9; d_call: .; j_call: TRBJ1-5; cdr3_nt: TGTGCCAGCAGTTCCGACCTAGATAGCAATCAGCCCCAGCATTTT; cdr3_aa: CASSSDLDSNQPQHF
clone_size: many; v_call: TRBV10-3; d_call: .; j_call: TRBJ2-1; cdr3_nt: TGTGCCATCATGGGGGCTAGCGGTAAACCCTACAATGAGCAGTTCTTC; cdr3_aa: CAIMGASGKPYNEQFF
clone_size: few; v_call: TRBV12-3/TRBV12-4; d_call: .; j_call: TRBJ1-1; cdr3_nt: TGTGCCAGCAGTTTAGGTCTAGGGAGGAACACTGAAGCTTTCTTT; cdr3_aa: CASSLGLGRNTEAFF
clone_size: many; v_call: TRBV20-1; d_call: .; j_call: TRBJ2-5; cdr3_nt: TGCAGTGCTAGCGGGGCCCAAGAGACCCAGTACTTC; cdr3_aa: CSASGAQETQYF